This TCR beta chain was profiled in a study of blood T cells in healthy people across ages (dated by TCRdb to the mid-2010s). Broadly, across the study: Template switching captured roughly one uniquely barcoded TCR beta cDNA molecule per two T cells in model experiments. Using deep sequencing normalized with unique cDNA molecular identifiers, the study measured how TCR beta repertoire diversity changes with age. The donors were split into four age groups: young (average 16 years), middle-aged (over 35), aged (approximately 59) and long-lived (about 82). To avoid experimental bias, donors of different ages were distributed randomly across sequencing lanes. The study analyzed two additional independent replicas of 1 million unique cDNA reads from the same blood draw for two donors, one aged 18 to 30 and one aged 80 or older. Findings and caveats that apply to the study as a whole: Since profiling was done on bulk unsorted PBMCs, naive and antigen-experienced compartments could not be conclusively compared. Compared with the aged group, the long-lived group had more naive CD4+ T cells, fewer expanded clones and increased TCR diversity, a pattern suggesting age selection. Because the CMV infection status of the donors was unknown, age-related changes in expanded clonotypes may potentially have been confounded. The percentage of naive T cells measured by flow cytometry correlated strongly with observed TCR beta diversity. Observed TCR beta diversity per million T cells fell roughly linearly with age, and a significant reduction was already apparent by age roughly 41. Estimates of total diversity based on one million sequenced T cells were regarded as lower bounds and as underestimates.

The germline V gene sets CDR1 to MNHEY and CDR2 to SVGEGT. The germline ends are 16 bases apart after V is trimmed by 0 bases and J by 6 bases. The CDR3 measures 16 amino acids from cysteine to phenylalanine. The read is trimmed to its CDR3 DNA, 48 bases read in frame from base 1. The 39 donors, aged 6 to 90 years, were systemically healthy Caucasian individuals from Russia. Each donor gave ten milliliters of peripheral blood, collected into EDTA-treated Vacutainer tubes. Ficoll-Paque density-gradient centrifugation was used to isolate PBMCs, with at least 7 million obtained per sample. Trizol reagent was used to extract total RNA from the PBMCs, yielding at least 5 micrograms per sample. For every donor, flow cytometry on a PBMC aliquot measured the percentage of naive CD45RAhigh/CD27high T cells. Receptor amplification or capture employed 5' RACE. Instrument used: Illumina HiSeq 2500. A second PCR of roughly 6 to 11 cycles was run with a J-beta primer mix and a sample-barcoded 5' primer. A template-switch 5' adaptor carrying 12 random nucleotides introduced a unique molecular identifier onto each TCR beta cDNA molecule. Each sample yielded at least 3 million CDR3-containing paired-end reads. First-strand cDNA synthesis was performed from all RNA using the Mint cDNA synthesis kit, with priming by a TRBC-specific oligonucleotide. Following uracil-DNA glycosylase treatment, all cDNA underwent a first 18-cycle PCR with the universal primers M1SS and BC2_uni_R. In the authors' own workflow: Normalization of each sample was performed by random selection of 1 million high-quality reads, each carrying a distinct molecular identifier. Instead of being binned into consensus sequences, reads that shared molecular identifiers were thrown out. MiTCR, run with a Q25 quality threshold and the strictest error-elimination algorithm, handled CDR3 identification, clonotype clustering and error correction. A nonparametric unseen species model using Euler transformation provided a lower-bound estimate of total TCR beta diversity. TCRdb handled the public reads itself, with Q25 trimming in fastp and clone calling in MiXCR, and kept productive beta chains. Identical CDR3 protein sequences are pooled into one entry, listed with their most common genes and DNA. These V and J calls derive from TCRdb rather than the authors' analysis. For this sample the table gives roughly 1,500,000 distinct CDR3 sequences, of which 42% were detected only once. Of the sample, approximately 7.9% is held by the ten largest clones.

Worth noting for this clonotype: No cognate antigen has been identified for it. Base qualities are not at hand, and no much larger clone is one base apart.

Sample: blood. Here the chain combines TRBV6-2 or TRBV6-3 and TRBJ2-3; matching of 5 bases hints at TRBD2 as the D gene. The TCR originated in a young woman in good health. Read as DNA, the sequence is TGTGCCAGCAGTTACTCGCGAGGGCTATCATCCGATACGCAGTATTTT. Translation gives CASSYSRGLSSDTQYF.